The 21 T cell receptor beta chains below come from one sample, sequenced in a study of T cells in localized non-small cell lung cancer. Data came from immunoSEQ multiplex PCR; TCRdb stores just in-frame clones and leaves some out. This sample has 25,000 to 35,000 clones, with 90% found just once. Sample: peripheral blood, taken before any cancer treatment. The receptors derive from a woman aged 40-70 years with stage I lung adenocarcinoma.

The genes are TRBV15 and TRBJ1-4; tentatively, D is TRBD1 (5 bases). Trimming removed 0 bases at V and 7 bases at J, with 15 bases between. This CDR3 region has 16 residues. Germline loops: CDR1 LNHNV, CDR2 YYDKDF (reference sequence). CDR3: CATSRDVRGAGEKLFF. For the CDR3, the DNA is TGTGCCACCAGCAGAGATGTACGGGGCGCGGGTGAAAAACTGTTTTTT.

V usage is TRBV6-1 and J usage is TRBJ2-7, with D possibly matching TRBD1 (6 bases). Per the germline V gene, CDR1 is MNHNS and CDR2 is SASEGT. V shed 11 bases and J shed 0 bases, with 11 bases lying between them. The CDR3 extends over 12 amino acids. CDR3 sequence reads: CAGAGDSYEQYF. In DNA, the CDR3 is TGTGCCGGAGCAGGGGACTCCTACGAGCAGTACTTC.

The V call is TRBV7-9, the J call TRBJ2-3; D may be TRBD2 (6 bases). Trimming cost V 4 bases and J 2 bases, with 10 bases left between them. This CDR3 has 14 amino acids. Germline CDR1 is SEHNR and CDR2 is FQNEAQ (reference sequence). The CDR3 DNA reads as TGTGCCAGCAGCTCGGCGGGATCCACAGATACGCAGTATTTT. Protein: CASSSAGSTDTQYF.

CDR3 bases: TGTGCCTGGAAGGATCGACCGGGCGGTACGCAGTATTTT. It is translated as CAWKDRPGGTQYF. The chain has TRBV30 and TRBJ2-3; no clear D gene. Looked up from germline, CDR1 is GTSNPN and CDR2 is SVGIG (reference sequence). The CDR3 totals 13 residues. The V end was cut by 4 bases, the J end by 8 bases, with 16 bases between.

V gene TRBV7-9 combines with J gene TRBJ1-2; D gene ambiguous. The CDR3 totals 11 residues. Trimming took off 5 bases at V and 4 bases at J, with 5 bases between the two ends. The germline CDR1 and CDR2 sequences are SEHNR and FQNEAQ (reference sequence). CDR3: CASSAGYGYTF. DNA for the CDR3: TGTGCCAGCAGCGCTGGCTATGGCTACACCTTC.

The count of this clone is one. The V and J genes are TRBV7-2 and TRBJ2-1; 9 nucleotides align to TRBD2. CDR3 length: 16 amino acids. The germline V gene has CDR1 SGHTA and CDR2 FQGNSA. V shed 1 base and J 0 bases; nucleotides not matched to a gene: 1. The CDR3 region has the DNA TGTGCCAGCAGCTTAGATAGCGGGAGCTCCTACAATGAGCAGTTCTTC. This codes for CASSLDSGSSYNEQFF.

In regard to this clone: The identical CDR3 is also encoded by other nucleotide sequences in the sample. V usage is TRBV4-2 and J usage is TRBJ2-7, with D possibly matching TRBD2 (6 bases). In germline, CDR1 is LGHNA, CDR2 YNFKEQ. The CDR3 extends over 14 amino acids. The V end was cut by 1 base, the J end by 0 bases, with 7 bases between. DNA of the CDR3: TGTGCCAGCAGCCAAGGGGGAGGCTCCTACGAGCAGTACTTC. Amino acids: CASSQGGGSYEQYF.

This chain joins TRBV30 and TRBJ1-4; no clear D. Trimming removed 5 bases at V and 4 bases at J, with 14 bases between. Germline V CDR1 and CDR2: GTSNPN, SVGIG (reference sequence). CDR3 length: 14 residues. The CDR3 sequence is CAWPPDEFNEKLFF. CDR3 in DNA: TGTGCCTGGCCCCCGGACGAGTTTAATGAAAAACTGTTTTTT.

In the case of this clone: Mismatch with germline at one junction end may stem from a read error. J is TRBJ2-1 and V is TRBV6-5; a possible D gene is TRBD2 (5 bases). Germline V gene sequence: CDR1 MNHEY, CDR2 SVGAGI. There are 13 residues in the CDR3. Here the CDR3 reads CASGYKGEDEQFF. For the CDR3, the DNA is TGTGCCAGCGGTTACAAGGGAGAGGATGAGCAGTTCTTC.

The gene calls are TRBV19 and TRBJ2-2; D not certain. V was pared by 7 bases and J by 1 base, with 10 bases between. The CDR3 length is 14 residues. CDR1 is LNHDA and CDR2 is SQIVND in the germline V gene (reference sequence). CDR3 DNA: TGTGCCAGTATAGACCGCCTGAACACCGGGGAGCTGTTTTTT. This sequence encodes CASIDRLNTGELFF.

The chain has TRBV6-1 and TRBJ2-4; a weak D match, TRBD1 (6 bases). The V and J ends lost 3 bases and 6 bases respectively, with 12 bases between them. CDR1 and CDR2 (germline): MNHNS, SASEGT. This CDR3 comprises 14 residues. The CDR3 spells CASSEYRAANIQYF. CDR3 DNA sequence: TGTGCCAGCAGTGAGTACAGGGCGGCAAACATTCAGTACTTC.

The rearrangement joins TRBV6-5 to TRBJ2-7, with D perhaps being TRBD1 or TRBD2 (6 bases each). The germline V gene has CDR1 MNHEY and CDR2 SVGAGI. CDR3 size: 11 residues. V lost 8 bases and J 6 bases, leaving 11 bases between the germline ends. The CDR3 here is CASFRGGEQYF. In DNA, the CDR3 is TGTGCCAGCTTCAGGGGAGGCGAGCAGTACTTC.

V gene TRBV7-3 combines with J gene TRBJ2-7; D may be TRBD1 or TRBD2 (5 bases each). There are 14 residues in the CDR3. Germline V gene data show CDR1 as SGHTA and CDR2 as FQGTGA. Trimming pared 5 bases from V and 0 bases from J, leaving 11 bases between. This chain's CDR3 is CASSPGPSSYEQYF. CDR3 in DNA: TGTGCCAGCAGCCCGGGACCATCCTCCTACGAGCAGTACTTC.

The chain employs TRBV7-3 and TRBJ2-3; D unclear. The length of the CDR3 is 13 residues. The V gene lost 4 bases and the J gene lost 4 bases, with 9 bases spanning the gap. The germline gives CDR1 SGHTA, CDR2 FQGTGA. DNA of the CDR3: TGTGCCAGCAGCTCAGACTTTGCAGATACGCAGTATTTT. Its translation: CASSSDFADTQYF.

V gene TRBV6-1 combines with J gene TRBJ1-4, with D maybe TRBD1 (5 bases). CDR3 length equals 13 residues. V lost 7 bases and J lost 3, with 9 bases in between. Germline assignment: CDR1 MNHNS and CDR2 SASEGT. The CDR3 loop is CASIGTSNEKLFF. The CDR3 DNA reads TGTGCCAGCATAGGGACTTCTAATGAAAAACTGTTTTTT.

J is TRBJ2-4 and V is TRBV6-4; the D is unclear. Germline CDR1 and CDR2: MRHNA and SNTAGT. The CDR3 contains 16 residues. Trimming took off 0 bases at V and 1 base at J, with 10 bases between the two ends. The CDR3 region is CASSDSPRPAKNIQYF. CDR3 bases: TGTGCCAGCAGTGACTCCCCTCGGCCTGCCAAAAACATTCAGTACTTC.

The rearrangement links TRBV9 to TRBJ1-2, with D hard to call. This CDR3 comprises 15 residues. V dropped 0 bases and J dropped 2 bases, with 11 bases sitting between them. Germline CDR1 reads SGDLS; CDR2 reads YYNGEE. The CDR3 loop is CASSVGHGGNYGYTF. The CDR3 nucleotides are TGTGCCAGCAGCGTAGGGCACGGCGGAAACTATGGCTACACCTTC.

The rearrangement joins TRBV2 to TRBJ2-7; 16 positions agree with TRBD2. The J segment lost 6 bases and the V segment lost 8 bases, leaving 7 bases of the junction unmatched. Germline-derived CDR1 and CDR2 are SNHLY and FYNNEI. The CDR3 runs 15 residues. In DNA, the CDR3 is TGTGCCAGCTGGCTGGGACTAGCGGGGGGGAGCGAGCAGTACTTC. It specifies CASWLGLAGGSEQYF. Using reference TRBV2 and TRBJ2-7 for the parts outside the CDR3, the full variable domain is EPEVTQTPSHQVTQMGQEVILRCVPISNHLYFYWYRQILGQKVEFLVSFYNNEISEKSEIFDDQFSVERPDGSNFTLKIRSTKLEDSAMYFCASWLGLAGGSEQYFGPGTRLTVT.

The chain uses TRBV7-2 and TRBJ1-3; TRBD1 matches 7 bases. The CDR3 has 15 amino acids. J was trimmed by 5 bases and V by 3 bases; bases with no gene match: 7. In germline, CDR1 is SGHTA, CDR2 FQGNSA. The CDR3 loop reads CASSFRGDSRNTIYF. The CDR3 bases are TGTGCCAGCAGCTTCCGGGGGGACAGCCGAAACACCATATATTTT.

V is TRBV6-6 and J is TRBJ2-5, with 8 bases lining up with TRBD1. Germline loops: CDR1 MNHNY, CDR2 SVGAGI (reference sequence). The length of the CDR3 is 15 residues. Losses at the gene ends were 5 bases for V and 5 bases for J; bases not matched to a gene: 10. The CDR3 DNA reads TGTGCCAGCAGTCCGCCGACAGGGGCTGGGGAGACCCAGTACTTC. Encoded protein: CASSPPTGAGETQYF.

The chain uses TRBV11-3 and TRBJ2-7; 13 positions agree with TRBD2. This CDR3 region has 14 residues. Unmatched junction bases numbered 5, after V lost 8 bases and J lost 4 bases. Germline CDR1 and CDR2: SGHNT and YENEEA. The CDR3 here is CASRRTSGSYEQYF. In DNA form, the CDR3 reads TGTGCCAGCCGTAGGACTAGCGGGAGTTACGAGCAGTACTTC. Filled out from reference TRBV11-3 and TRBJ2-7, the complete variable domain reads EAGVVQSPRYKIIEKKQPVAFWCNPISGHNTLYWYLQNLGQGPELLIRYENEEAVDDSQLPKDRFSAERLKGVDSTLKIQPAELGDSAVYLCASRRTSGSYEQYFGPGTRLTVT.